The rows below give T cell receptor beta chains drawn from one sample of a study of blood T cell repertoires in COVID-19. Generated by immunoSEQ multiplex PCR, the TCRdb table keeps only in-frame clones and is missing some. The sample carries some 260,000 clones, 87% recorded once. The material sequenced was peripheral blood. The receptors originated from a man between 18 and 29 years old with active or convalescent COVID-19. CDR3s leave out the opening cysteine and the closing phenylalanine or tryptophan.

>16|TRBV3-1/TRBV3-2
ASSRATVGGVSTGELF
>12|TRBV2
ASSEREAFLEQY
>15|TRBV24-1
ATSDTYSGRAVNEQF
>12|TRBV24-1
ATSDTNRVETQY
>12|TRBV19
ASSYRDLNTEAF
>15|TRBV19
ASSSTLGLARYNEQF
>12|TRBV7-8
ASSLREGPYEQY
>11|TRBV7-2
ASSLVVLYEQY
>13|TRBV6-6
ASSAQQGAGETQY
>9|TRBV2
ASSGQGGYT
>11|TRBV13
ASRRTGGFGAF
>13|TRBV2
ASTDSSGPTYEQY
>13|TRBV9
ASSVRQGSTDTQY
>10|TRBV6-6
ASGGQVYEQY
>18|TRBV27
ASSPPRDYRLSGGRETQY
>15|TRBV12-5
ASGFPSRERGPGELF
>14|TRBV7-3
ASSSRGSRGDGEQF
>13|TRBV6-1
ASSEQGASPYEQY
>14|TRBV6-5
ASSYGQGAGTDTQY
>12|TRBV2
ASSTQGQGTGYT
>11|TRBV29-1
SVHVLANNEQF
>9|TRBV20-1
SGPGMETQY
>13|TRBV18
ASSPPQGTNEKLF
>12|TRBV9
ASSSLAGNTEAF
>9|TRBV6-1
ASSEQGPQH
>13|TRBV4-1
ASSQATAMNTEAF
>11|TRBV27
ASSYGIEETQY
>10|TRBV11-2
ASSPGGGGYT
>12|TRBV27
ASSLRTRNTEAF
>12|TRBV7-2
ASSLDRVRMEQY
>12|TRBV28
ASSRTTGVHEQY
>14|TRBV27
ASSPNERVANEKLF
>15|TRBV9
ASSAPGLAAPYNEQF
>13|TRBV6-5
ASTGRVGGNYGYT
>13|TRBV19
ASSPGGYSGNTIY
>13|TRBV19
ASSIRSGMATEAF
>12|TRBV9
ASSVLTGNDEQF
>10|TRBV30
AWGQGFTEAF